This T cell receptor (beta chain) was sequenced during a study of molecular identifiers for immune sequencing clone quantification. Overall study results and limits: Identical TCR molecules that share a barcode could lead to an underestimation of highly expanded clone sizes.

The germline gives CDR1 DFQATT, CDR2 SNEGSKA (reference sequence). V dropped 4 bases and J dropped 7 bases, with 7 bases sitting between them. The CDR3 runs 11 residues. TCRdb recomputed calls from the PCR reads with MiXCR, one row per CDR3 protein. This sample has 70,000 to 95,000 distinct CDR3 sequences, with 15% to 20% found just once. As CD8+CD4-CCR7+CD45RA+ cells, naive CD8 T cells were sorted. In its sample, this clonotype was seen many times. As yet, its antigen is unknown. The genes are TRBV20-1 and TRBJ2-2, with D unresolved. The receptor comes from a human donor in good health. Some libraries in this study had Jurkat cell RNA spiked in. The sequenced material came from naive CD8+ T cells from blood, with Jurkat cell RNA spiked in. Subset defined: FACS-sorted CD8+CD4-CCR7+CD45RA+ naive T cells. The CDR3 sequence is CSAIHVGELFF. The DNA for the CDR3 is TGCAGTGCTATACATGTCGGGGAGCTGTTTTTT.